Listed below are T cell receptor beta chains from one sample, sequenced in a study of T cell repertoires in cytomegalovirus infection. TCRdb fed the reads into MiXCR, producing one record per CDR3 protein. The sample has 100,000 or so distinct CDR3 sequences, 23% seen once; the top ten hold around 40%. The material sequenced was CD8+ T cells from PBMCs. All receptors come from a human donor in good health (CMV status not recorded). Some clones in this sample may be carry-over from other donors' samples. The CDR3 runs from the conserved cysteine through the conserved F or W. D genes are given only for firm matches. Only some rows state a clone size, as once, few, many or a class for expanded clones.

J gene	clone size	V gene	D gene	CDR3 DNA	CDR3 protein
TRBJ2-3	few	TRBV28	-	TGTGCCAGCACCCGAGCGGATACGCAGTATTTT	CASTRADTQYF
TRBJ1-1	few	TRBV18	-	TGTGCCAGCTCACCAGAGGCAGGGTCGCACACTGAAGCTTTCTTT	CASSPEAGSHTEAFF
TRBJ2-3	many	TRBV7-2	-	TGTGCCAGCAGCAGCCTAACGCCAGATACGCAGTATTTT	CASSSLTPDTQYF
TRBJ1-1	few	TRBV28	-	TGTGCCAGCAGTTTATTTCAGGGGCCCCTGAACACTGAAGCTTTCTTT	CASSLFQGPLNTEAFF
TRBJ1-5	few	TRBV6-2/TRBV6-3	TRBD1	TGTGCCAGCGGATGGACAGGGAGGGAACCCCAGCATTTT	CASGWTGREPQHF
TRBJ1-5	-	TRBV2	TRBD1	TGTGCCAGCAGGGAGGGACAGGGGGCTTTTCAGCCCCAGCATTTT	CASREGQGAFQPQHF
TRBJ2-7	-	TRBV12-3/TRBV12-4	-	TGTGCCAGCAGTTTAGTTCTAGCGCGGGAGCAGTACTTC	CASSLVLAREQYF
TRBJ1-6	-	TRBV7-8	-	TGTGCCAGCAGCCCCCTGGACAGAGATAATTCACCCCTCCACTTT	CASSPLDRDNSPLHF
TRBJ1-5	-	TRBV20-1	TRBD1	TGCAGTGCCTTCCCCCGGACAGGGGTTCAGCCCCAGCATTTT	CSAFPRTGVQPQHF
TRBJ2-1	-	TRBV30	TRBD1	TGTGCCTGGAGTGAGGGACAGGGGATTGCCTACAATGAGCAGTTCTTC	CAWSEGQGIAYNEQFF
TRBJ2-7	-	TRBV11-2	-	TGTGCCAGCAGCTTAGCAGGACTCAGCTCCTACGAGCAGTACTTC	CASSLAGLSSYEQYF
TRBJ1-6	-	TRBV28	-	TGTGCCAGCAGTTTAGGTGGGGATTCACCCCTCCACTTT	CASSLGGDSPLHF
TRBJ1-1	many	TRBV9	TRBD1	TGTGCCAGCAGCCCTGGGACAGGCGGCCCTTTCTTT	CASSPGTGGPFF
TRBJ1-2	-	TRBV20-1	-	TGCAGTGCTAGAGGCGGGGAAGAGTGGAGCTATGGCTACACCTTC	CSARGGEEWSYGYTF
TRBJ2-1	-	TRBV2	-	TGTGCCAGAGGACTAACCTACAATGAGCAGTTCTTC	CARGLTYNEQFF
TRBJ2-7	-	TRBV28	TRBD1	TGTGCCAGCAGTCTTCCGGGACAGGGCCCCCTGGAGCAGTACTTC	CASSLPGQGPLEQYF
TRBJ2-5	-	TRBV20-1	TRBD1	TGCAGTGCTCCCGGGACAGGGATATTGCAGACCCGGTACTTC	CSAPGTGILQTRYF
TRBJ2-4	many	TRBV20-1	-	TGCAGTGCTAGAGATTTCGGGGCCTCCAAAAACATTCAGTACTTC	CSARDFGASKNIQYF
TRBJ1-2	-	TRBV9	-	TGTGCCAGCAGCGTGGGGGGCGCTGGCTACACCTTC	CASSVGGAGYTF
TRBJ2-7	few	TRBV7-9	TRBD2	TGTGCCAGCAGCATAGCGGGAGAGTGGGGCGAGCAGTACTTC	CASSIAGEWGEQYF
TRBJ2-1	few	TRBV6-2/TRBV6-3	-	TGTGCCAGCAGTACCGGGTGGGAGATGGTATACCAGGATGAGCAGTTCTTC	CASSTGWEMVYQDEQFF
TRBJ1-2	few	TRBV9	TRBD1	TGTGCCAGCAACCCCGGGACAGCTAACTATGGCTACACCTTC	CASNPGTANYGYTF
TRBJ1-1	-	TRBV6-6	-	TGTGCCAGCAGTTACTCCTCCGGGACGGAGAACACTGAAGCTTTCTTT	CASSYSSGTENTEAFF
TRBJ2-7	-	TRBV7-2	-	TGTGCCAGCAGCTTACCGGCGGGCCATCCCTACGAGCAGTACTTC	CASSLPAGHPYEQYF
TRBJ1-6	many	TRBV25-1	-	TGTGCCAGCAGTGAAGAAAATCCGGGGGCCTGGTCACCCCTCCACTTT	CASSEENPGAWSPLHF
TRBJ1-2	-	TRBV7-9	-	TGTGCCAGCAGCTTAGGGGCAGGACCGGTCTATGGCTACACCTTC	CASSLGAGPVYGYTF
TRBJ1-4	-	TRBV6-1	-	TGTGCCAGCAGTGACGGAACAACTAATGAAAAACTGTTTTTT	CASSDGTTNEKLFF
TRBJ1-1	-	TRBV28	-	TGTGCCAGCACCCCTACCGGGGGAGACACTGAAGCTTTCTTT	CASTPTGGDTEAFF
TRBJ2-3	-	TRBV7-9	-	TGTGCCAGCAGCGCCCATAGCGGTAACACAGATACGCAGTATTTT	CASSAHSGNTDTQYF
TRBJ1-1	few	TRBV7-9	TRBD1	TGTGCCAGCAGCCAGGGGGCGCAATGGGGCACTGAAGCTTTCTTT	CASSQGAQWGTEAFF
TRBJ2-7	-	TRBV2	TRBD1	TGTGCCAGCAGTGTGGGACAGATGAGCTCCTACGAGCAGTACTTC	CASSVGQMSSYEQYF
TRBJ1-1	many	TRBV7-9	TRBD1	TGTGCCAGCAGCTTGGCACAGGGGACGAACACTGAAGCTTTCTTT	CASSLAQGTNTEAFF
TRBJ2-5	-	TRBV20-1	-	TGCAGTGCTAACGGTGTCAGTAATAGACAAGAGACCCAGTACTTC	CSANGVSNRQETQYF
TRBJ2-7	-	TRBV19	-	TGTGCCAGCAGTGTATGGGGGAGCTCCTACGAGCAGTACTTC	CASSVWGSSYEQYF
TRBJ1-1	many	TRBV3-1	-	TGTGCCAGCAGCCAAGATGATGGGAAGGTTGGGGCTTTCTTT	CASSQDDGKVGAFF
TRBJ1-5	-	TRBV19	-	TGTGCCAGTAGTATAACTGAGGCAATGAATCAGCCCCAGCATTTT	CASSITEAMNQPQHF
TRBJ2-4	few	TRBV7-9	TRBD1	TGTGCCAGCAGCCAACAGGGGGAGGAGTGGAACATTCAGTACTTC	CASSQQGEEWNIQYF
TRBJ2-5	many	TRBV7-8	-	TGTGCCAGCAGCTTGCGGACGGGGGAAAGGGAGACCCAGTACTTC	CASSLRTGERETQYF